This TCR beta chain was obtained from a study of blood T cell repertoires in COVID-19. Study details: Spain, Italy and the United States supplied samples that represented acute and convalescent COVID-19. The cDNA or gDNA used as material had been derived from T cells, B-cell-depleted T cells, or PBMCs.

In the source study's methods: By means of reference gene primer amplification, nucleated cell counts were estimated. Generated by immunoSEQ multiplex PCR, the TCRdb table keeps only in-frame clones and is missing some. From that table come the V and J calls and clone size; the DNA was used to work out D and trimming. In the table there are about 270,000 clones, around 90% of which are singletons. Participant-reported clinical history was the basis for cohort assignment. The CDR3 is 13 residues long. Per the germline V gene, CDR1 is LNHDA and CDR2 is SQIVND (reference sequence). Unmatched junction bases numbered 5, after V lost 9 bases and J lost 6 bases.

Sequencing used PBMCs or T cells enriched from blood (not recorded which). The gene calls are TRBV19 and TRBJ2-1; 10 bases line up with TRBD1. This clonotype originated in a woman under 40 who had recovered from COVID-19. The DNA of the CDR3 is TGTGCCAGCTCCCGGGACAGGGGCAATGAGCAGTTCTTC. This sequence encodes CASSRDRGNEQFF.